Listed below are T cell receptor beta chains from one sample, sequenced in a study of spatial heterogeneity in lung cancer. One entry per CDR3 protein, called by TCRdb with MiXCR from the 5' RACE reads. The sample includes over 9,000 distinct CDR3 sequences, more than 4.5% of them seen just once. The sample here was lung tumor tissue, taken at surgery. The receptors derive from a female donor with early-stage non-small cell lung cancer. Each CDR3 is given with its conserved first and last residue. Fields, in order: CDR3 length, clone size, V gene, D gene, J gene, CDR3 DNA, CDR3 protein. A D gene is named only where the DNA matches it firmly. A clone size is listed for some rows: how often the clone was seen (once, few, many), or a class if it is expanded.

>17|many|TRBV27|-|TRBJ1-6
TGTGCCAGCAGTTTTAACAGGGCAAGCTCCTATAATTCACCCCTCCACTTT
CASSFNRASSYNSPLHF
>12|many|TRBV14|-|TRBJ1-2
TGTGCCAGCAGCCCCATGGACTATGGCTACACCTTC
CASSPMDYGYTF
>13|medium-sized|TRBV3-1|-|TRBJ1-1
TGTGCCAGCAGCCCTAGAGTCGTCACTGAAGCTTTCTTT
CASSPRVVTEAFF
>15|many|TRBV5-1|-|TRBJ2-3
TGCGCCAGCAGCTTGGAGACTTCTAGCACAGATACGCAGTATTTT
CASSLETSSTDTQYF
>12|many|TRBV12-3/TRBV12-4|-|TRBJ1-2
TGTGCTGTCCGGGCCCTCAACTATGGCTACAACTTC
CAVRALNYGYNF
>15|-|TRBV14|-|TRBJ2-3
TGTGCCGGCAGCCATTGGACAGTCAGCACAGATACGCAGTATTTC
CAGSHWTVSTDTQYF
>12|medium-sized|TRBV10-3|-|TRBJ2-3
TGTGCCATCAGCCCGACATTAGATACGCAGTATTTT
CAISPTLDTQYF
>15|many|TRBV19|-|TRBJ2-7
TGTGCCAGTAGTATACTGGAGGGGGCCTCCTACGAGCAGTACTTC
CASSILEGASYEQYF
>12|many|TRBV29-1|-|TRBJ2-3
TGCAGCGTTGTGGTCCAGGGAGATACGCAGTATTTT
CSVVVQGDTQYF
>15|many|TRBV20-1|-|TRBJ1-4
TGCAGTGCTCCCGGCCAGGTGTATAGATCCGAAAAACTGTTTTTT
CSAPGQVYRSEKLFF
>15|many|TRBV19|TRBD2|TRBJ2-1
TGTGCCAGTAGTATAACGGCGGGAGGCCGCGATGAGCAGTTCTTC
CASSITAGGRDEQFF
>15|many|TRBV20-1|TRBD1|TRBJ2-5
TGCAGTGCTAGAGATTACGGGACAGCGCAAGAGACCCAGTACTTC
CSARDYGTAQETQYF
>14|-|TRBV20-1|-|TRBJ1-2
TGCAGTGCTATAACCAAAGGTGAAGGGGATGGCTACATCTTC
CSAITKGEGDGYIF
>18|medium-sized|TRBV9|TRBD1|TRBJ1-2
TGTGCCAGCAGCGTAGGTGTCACCGGACGGGGACAGTCCTATGGCTACACCTTC
CASSVGVTGRGQSYGYTF
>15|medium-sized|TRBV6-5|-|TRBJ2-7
TGTGCCAGCAGTTACTCGTGGGGGGACTCCTACGAGCAGTACTTC
CASSYSWGDSYEQYF
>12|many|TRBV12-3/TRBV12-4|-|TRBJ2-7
TGTGCCAGTACTAACCGGTTTTATGAGCAGTACTTC
CASTNRFYEQYF
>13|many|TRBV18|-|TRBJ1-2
TGTGCCAGCTCACCAGGGTCAGGGACTGGCTACACCTTC
CASSPGSGTGYTF
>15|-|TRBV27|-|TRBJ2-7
TGTGCCAGCAGCCGCGAAGACACAGGGATATACGAGCAGTACTTC
CASSREDTGIYEQYF
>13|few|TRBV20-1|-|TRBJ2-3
TGCAGTGCTAGTAGTTCGTCCGGGGATACGCAGTATTTT
CSASSSSGDTQYF
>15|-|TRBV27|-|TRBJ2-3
TGTGCCAGCAGTTTAGGGCTAGCGCCCTCAGATACGCAGTATTTT
CASSLGLAPSDTQYF
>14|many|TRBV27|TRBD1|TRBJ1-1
TGTGCCAGCAGTTGGGGGGGGACAGGGCTTCAAGCTTTCTTT
CASSWGGTGLQAFF
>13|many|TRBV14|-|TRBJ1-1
TGTGCCAGCAGCGGTAATTTGGGGTCTGAAGCTTTCTTT
CASSGNLGSEAFF
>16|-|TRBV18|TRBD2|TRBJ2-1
TGTGCCAGCTCACCAGTACTAGCGACCGCCTTCAATGAGCAGTTCTTC
CASSPVLATAFNEQFF
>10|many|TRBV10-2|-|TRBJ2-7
TGCGCCAGCAGGGAGTACGAGCAGTACTTC
CASREYEQYF
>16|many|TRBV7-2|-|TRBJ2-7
TGTGCCAGCACACCCGCAACGGACAGTTTCTCCTACGAGCAGTACTTC
CASTPATDSFSYEQYF
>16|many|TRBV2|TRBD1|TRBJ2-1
TGTGCCAGCAGTGAATTTGGCGGACAGGGGGCGTGTGAGCAGTTCTTC
CASSEFGGQGACEQFF
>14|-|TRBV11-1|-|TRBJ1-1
TGTGCCAGCAGCCGAAACGGGAGGGGTACTGAAGCTTTCTTT
CASSRNGRGTEAFF
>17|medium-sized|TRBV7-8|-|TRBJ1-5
TGTGCCAGCAGCTTTGGACCCACGGGAGTTAGCAATCAGCCCCAGCATTTT
CASSFGPTGVSNQPQHF
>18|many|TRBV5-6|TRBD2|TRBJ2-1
TGTGCCAGCAGCTTGAAAGCTAGCGGGAGCCTCGGAGAGGAGGAGCAGTTCTTC
CASSLKASGSLGEEEQFF
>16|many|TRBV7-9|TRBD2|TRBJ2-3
TGTGCCAGCAGCTTAGCTGGCGGGAGAAAGCCAGATACGCAGTATTTT
CASSLAGGRKPDTQYF
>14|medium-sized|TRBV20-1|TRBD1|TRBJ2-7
TGCAGTGCTAGCTCCGGGACAGGGGGCTACGAGCAGTACTTC
CSASSGTGGYEQYF
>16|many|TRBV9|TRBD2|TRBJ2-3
TGTGCCAGCAACCGACTAGCGGGAACTAGCACAGATACGCAGTATTTT
CASNRLAGTSTDTQYF
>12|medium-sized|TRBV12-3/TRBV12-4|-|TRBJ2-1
TGTGCCAGCAACCCGGACAGCAATGAGCAGTTCTTC
CASNPDSNEQFF
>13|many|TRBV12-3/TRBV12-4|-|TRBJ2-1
TGTGCCAGCAGTTTAGGGTGGAGCAATGAGCAGTTCTTC
CASSLGWSNEQFF
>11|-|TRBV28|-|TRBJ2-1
TGTGCCAGCAGTCCTCAGTATGAGCAGTTCTTC
CASSPQYEQFF
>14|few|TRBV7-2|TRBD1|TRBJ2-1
TGTGCCAGCAGCTTAGCTGTAGGGGGCACTGAGCAGTTCTTC
CASSLAVGGTEQFF
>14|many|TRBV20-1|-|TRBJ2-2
TGCAGTGCTAGACCTCCGGGTAACACCGGGGAGCTGTTTTTT
CSARPPGNTGELFF
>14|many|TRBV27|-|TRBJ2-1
TGTGCCAGCCGGTGGGACATACGGAACAATGAGCAGTTCTTC
CASRWDIRNNEQFF
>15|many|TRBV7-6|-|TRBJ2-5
TGTGCCAGCAGCCATTGGGGGCAGGTCAAGGAGACCCAGTACTTC
CASSHWGQVKETQYF
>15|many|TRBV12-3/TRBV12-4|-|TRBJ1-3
TGTGCCAGCAGTTTAGAACGGAACTCTGGAAACACCATATATTTT
CASSLERNSGNTIYF